This TCR beta chain stems from a study of T cell repertoires in cytomegalovirus infection. About the study: Both CMV infection and a matching HLA type were indicated by public TCR beta signatures.

The trim removed 4 bases at V and 2 bases at J, leaving 10 bases unmatched. CDR3 length: 17 amino acids. The germline gives CDR1 MGHRA, CDR2 YSYEKL. Using its own MiXCR run on the reads, TCRdb lists one record per CDR3 protein. The sample has more than 85,000 distinct CDR3 sequences; 29% are singletons. This clonotype showed up just a few times. What it binds is not known. This sample comprised CD8+ T cells from cultured PBMCs, obtained from culture after CMV antigen stimulation. This receptor was taken from a human donor in good health (CMV status not recorded). Some clones in this sample may be carry-over from other donors' samples. The chain is built from TRBV4-1 and TRBJ2-2; 7 bases line up with TRBD2. The CDR3 DNA reads TGCGCCAGCAGCCGAAGGGGCGGGGGATTTAACACCGGGGAGCTGTTTTTT. Amino acid sequence: CASSRRGGGFNTGELFF.